The sequence of this TCR beta chain was determined in a study of T cells in Graves' hyperthyroidism and ophthalmopathy. Study outcomes and limitations: Blood also carried most thyroid clonotypes expanded above 0.001. With a median lead of roughly 6.8 months before onset, the model predicted ophthalmopathy. A 13 V-J model separated ophthalmopathy from stable hyperthyroidism.

Uncontrolled infection, other autoimmune disease, pregnancy and lactation each barred patients from inclusion. This clonotype was picked up a small number of times. The antigen is undetermined. The limits of the CDR3 on the DNA are not certain, so only TCRdb's listed CDR3 is given. RNA transcripts provided the source from which TCR beta CDR3 regions were amplified. The TCR CDR3 was amplified in a first-round RT-PCR using the HTBI primer set. TCRdb ran MiXCR on the multiplex PCR reads and lists one entry per CDR3 protein. The repertoire has hundreds of thousands of distinct CDR3 sequences, roughly 46% of them found once; the top ten carry less than 9%. Both ends counted, the CDR3 spans 17 residues.

The source of this sequence is an adult man with Graves' disease, either hyperthyroidism or ophthalmopathy (not recorded which). The sequencing input was peripheral blood or thyroid tissue (not recorded which). V gene TRBV7-5 combines with J gene TRBJ1-5; the D call in the table, TRBD1, was not verified against the DNA. TRBV7-5 has pseudogene status. The CDR3 is CISVPEAPGQPNQPQHF.